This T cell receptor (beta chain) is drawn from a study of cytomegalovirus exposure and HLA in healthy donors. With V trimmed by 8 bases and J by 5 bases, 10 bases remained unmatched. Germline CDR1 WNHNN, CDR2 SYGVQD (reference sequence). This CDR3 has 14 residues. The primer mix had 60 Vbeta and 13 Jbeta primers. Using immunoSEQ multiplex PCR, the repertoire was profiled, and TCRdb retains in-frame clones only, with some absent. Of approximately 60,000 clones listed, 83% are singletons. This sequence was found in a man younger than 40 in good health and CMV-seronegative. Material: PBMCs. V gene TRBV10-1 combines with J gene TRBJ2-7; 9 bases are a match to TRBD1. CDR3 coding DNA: TGCGCCAGCCCTGGAGGGACAGGGATGCACGAGCAGTACTTC. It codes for CASPGGTGMHEQYF.